The T cell receptor (beta chain) described here comes from a study of human T cells and chemical hapten exposure. General study findings and limits: There was alopecia in the donors, so their immune response may differ from that of healthy people.

The V end was cut by 4 bases, the J end by 7 bases, with 15 bases between. CDR1 is SGHRS and CDR2 is YFSETQ in the germline V gene. There are 15 residues in the CDR3. Time point of the sample: patch test 1, 2 weeks after DPC sensitization. Documented treatment: therapeutic diphenylcyclopropenone sensitization with weekly scalp DPC. In the study's own analysis: Ranging from roughly 20,000 to 750,000, TCR counts per sample had a median value of roughly 96,000. TCRdb called the RACE reads again in MiXCR, with one record for every CDR3 protein. The V and J calls were determined by TCRdb, not by the authors. This table holds 180,000 or so distinct CDR3 sequences, roughly 15% found once. Only a few counts were recorded for this clonotype. No antigen is known for it.

This chain joins TRBV5-1 and TRBJ1-6; D is unclear. This specimen was whole blood, taken in connection with sensitization to the hapten diphenylcyclopropenone (DPC). The TCR sequence derives from a woman between 25 and 40 years old with alopecia areata. Some clones in this sample may be carry-over from other donors' samples. CDR3 region: CASSQQGNRNSPLHF. In DNA, the CDR3 is TGCGCCAGCAGCCAACAAGGGAACCGCAATTCACCCCTCCACTTT.